Listed here are 32 T cell receptor beta chains from one sample, sequenced in a study of cytomegalovirus exposure and HLA in healthy donors. Vbeta (60) and Jbeta (13) primers were used in the PCR. The repertoire was sequenced with immunoSEQ multiplex PCR; TCRdb's copy has only in-frame clones and lacks some. The repertoire holds under 300,000 clones, approximately 84% seen once, with more than 1.5% in the top ten. The sample comprised PBMCs. The source is a middle-aged woman in good health and CMV-seropositive.

The chain couples TRBV7-6 to TRBJ2-5, with TRBD2 matching 12 bases. V lost 5 bases, J lost 2 bases, and 3 bases stayed unmatched. In germline, CDR1 is SGHVS, CDR2 FNYEAQ. This CDR3 contains 15 residues. CDR3 in amino acids: CASSPTSGRQETQYF. In DNA, the CDR3 is TGTGCCAGCAGCCCGACTAGCGGGAGACAAGAGACCCAGTACTTC. Full variable domain (missing parts from reference TRBV7-6 and TRBJ2-5): GAGVSQSPRYKVTKRGQDVALRCDPISGHVSLYWYRQALGQGPEFLTYFNYEAQQDKSGLPNDRFSAERPEGSISTLTIQRTEQRDSAMYRCASSPTSGRQETQYFGPGTRLLVL.

The gene calls are TRBV19 and TRBJ2-1; TRBD1 agrees at 7 bases. The CDR3 runs 16 residues. Per the germline V gene, CDR1 is LNHDA and CDR2 is SQIVND (reference sequence). V dropped 6 bases and J dropped 0; count of bases not matched to a gene: 8. The CDR3 sequence is CASSPTGSSSYNEQFF. CDR3 nucleotides: TGTGCCAGTAGCCCGACAGGGTCTAGCTCCTACAATGAGCAGTTCTTC.

The gene calls are TRBV5-1 and TRBJ2-1; 7 positions agree with TRBD1. Losses at the gene ends were 4 bases for V and 0 bases for J; bases not matched to a gene: 7. The germline CDR1 and CDR2 sequences are SGHRS and YFSETQ. The CDR3 has 16 residues. This CDR3 is CASSRDSRYSYNEQFF. CDR3 DNA: TGCGCCAGCAGCCGGGACAGTAGGTACTCCTACAATGAGCAGTTCTTC.

The chain couples TRBV30 to TRBJ2-7; D remains ambiguous. Germline CDR1 is GTSNPN and CDR2 is SVGIG (reference sequence). Trimming cost V 2 bases and J 4 bases, with 9 bases left between them. The CDR3 has 12 amino acids. The CDR3, as DNA: TGTGCCTGGAGTCCGACTCGTTACGAGCAGTACTTC. The encoded protein is CAWSPTRYEQYF.

The V call is TRBV28, the J call TRBJ2-2, with 14 bases that match TRBD2. Looked up from germline, CDR1 is MDHEN and CDR2 is SYDVKM. J gave up 9 bases and V 6 bases, and 6 bases lay outside the gene matches. The CDR3 covers 15 residues. The CDR3 sequence is CASRPGTSGSWELFF. CDR3 coding DNA: TGTGCCAGCAGACCCGGGACTAGCGGGAGTTGGGAGCTGTTTTTT.

The chain employs TRBV5-4 and TRBJ1-3, with 9 positions matching TRBD1. The CDR3 totals 15 residues. V lost 3 bases, J lost 6 bases, and 7 bases stayed unmatched. Germline CDR1 reads SGHNT; CDR2 reads YYREEE (reference sequence). The CDR3 DNA reads TGTGCCAGCAGCTCCCGGGACAGGGAGTCAAACACCATATATTTT. The encoded protein is CASSSRDRESNTIYF.

The chain uses TRBV7-2 and TRBJ2-7; TRBD2 agrees at 8 bases. The V and J ends lost 4 bases and 2 bases, in that order; junction bases with no gene match: 4. Germline V gives CDR1 SGHTA, CDR2 FQGNSA. The CDR3 runs 14 residues. In DNA form, the CDR3 reads TGTGCCAGCAGCTCGAGCGGGAGACCCTACGAGCAGTACTTC. It encodes CASSSSGRPYEQYF.

This chain uses TRBV11-1 with TRBJ2-2; TRBD2 is a possible D gene (5 bases). Trimming took off 4 bases at V and 3 bases at J, with 15 bases between the two ends. CDR1 and CDR2 (germline): SGHAT, FQDESV (reference sequence). This CDR3 is 16 amino acids long. CDR3 amino acids: CASSSTSGEDTGELFF. The CDR3 DNA follows: TGTGCCAGCAGCTCAACTAGTGGGGAAGACACCGGGGAGCTGTTTTTT.

This clone appeared once. The gene calls are TRBV27 and TRBJ2-3; 8 bases map to TRBD1. V shed 2 bases and J 4 bases; nucleotides not matched to a gene: 11. The CDR3 covers 17 residues. The germline CDR1 and CDR2 sequences are MNHEY and SMNVEV (reference sequence). This chain's CDR3 is CASSLRGQGSLADTQYF. The CDR3 nucleotides read TGTGCCAGCAGTTTACGTGGACAGGGAAGTTTGGCAGATACGCAGTATTTT.

In this sample, this clone turned up a few times. The chain carries TRBV9 and TRBJ2-3; maybe TRBD1 (6 bases). Germline V gene data show CDR1 as SGDLS and CDR2 as YYNGEE. This CDR3 comprises 17 residues. V lost 3 bases, J lost 2 bases, and 19 bases lay in between. The CDR3 DNA reads TGTGCCAGCAGCGCCGAGACAGGCGGAGTGTCCACAGATACGCAGTATTTT. Protein product: CASSAETGGVSTDTQYF.

Comment on this clone: The junction departs from the called germline gene at one end, perhaps through a read error. The chain links TRBV27 to TRBJ2-7; 11 nucleotides align to TRBD1. CDR3 length: 14 amino acids. CDR1 is MNHEY and CDR2 is SMNVEV in the germline V gene (reference sequence). CDR3 loop: CVSSPGQGGYEQYF. The CDR3 DNA is TGTGTCAGCAGTCCGGGACAGGGGGGCTACGAGCAGTACTTC.

The CDR3 sequence is CASSIGLAHNEQFF. The CDR3 DNA reads TGTGCCAGTAGTATAGGCCTAGCCCACAATGAGCAGTTCTTC. This chain links TRBV19 with TRBJ2-1; possible D gene TRBD2, 5 bases. This CDR3 contains 14 residues. The ends were cut back, 1 base at V and 5 bases at J, with 9 bases in the middle. CDR1 is LNHDA, CDR2 SQIVND, per germline (reference sequence).

This sequence joins TRBV7-9 and TRBJ2-1; 11 positions agree with TRBD2. The CDR3 totals 17 residues. Germline CDR1 SEHNR, CDR2 FQNEAQ (reference sequence). V shed 5 bases, J shed 2 bases, and the junction held 8 bases outside the gene matches. The CDR3 DNA follows: TGTGCCAGCAGCCCGCATAGCGGGAGGGACCCCTACAATGAGCAGTTCTTC. It yields the protein CASSPHSGRDPYNEQFF.

The V call is TRBV19, the J call TRBJ1-1; D is undetermined. The CDR3 loop spans 14 amino acids. The V and J ends lost 6 bases and 1 base respectively, with 12 bases between them. Germline CDR1 LNHDA, CDR2 SQIVND (reference sequence). CDR3 sequence reads: CASSPGRRNTEAFF. CDR3 sequence (DNA): TGTGCCAGTAGCCCGGGAAGGAGGAACACTGAAGCTTTCTTT.

This clone was seen only a few times. The chain carries TRBV27 and TRBJ2-2; tentative D call: TRBD1 (7 bases). The CDR3 runs 16 residues. Germline CDR1 is MNHEY and CDR2 is SMNVEV (reference sequence). The V and J ends lost 5 bases and 2 bases respectively, with 15 bases between them. The CDR3 region is CASSQGDFLNTGELFF. CDR3 bases: TGTGCCAGCAGTCAGGGGGACTTCTTAAACACCGGGGAGCTGTTTTTT.

This clone came up once. V gene TRBV5-6 combines with J gene TRBJ2-7; D perhaps matches TRBD1 (6 bases). Germline CDR1 and CDR2: SGHDT and YYEEEE. The CDR3 consists of 15 residues. V shed 2 bases and J shed 5 bases, with 17 bases lying between them. This CDR3 is CASSLIAQGIHEQYF. The DNA of the CDR3 is TGTGCCAGCAGCTTAATCGCTCAGGGGATCCACGAGCAGTACTTC. Based on the CDR3 plus reference TRBV5-6 and TRBJ2-7, the full variable domain is DAGVTQSPTHLIKTRGQQVTLRCSPKSGHDTVSWYQQALGQGPQFIFQYYEEEERQRGNFPDRFSGHQFPNYSSELNVNALLLGDSALYLCASSLIAQGIHEQYFGPGTRLTVT.

V and J are TRBV5-1 and TRBJ1-2; D is unclear. V lost 1 base and J lost 6, with 16 bases in between. Germline lookup yields CDR1 SGHRS and CDR2 YFSETQ. The CDR3 length is 15 residues. The DNA of the CDR3 is TGCGCCAGCAGCTTGAGCACCGGACTGAGGAATGGCTACACCTTC. Its protein is CASSLSTGLRNGYTF.

V and J are TRBV11-2 and TRBJ1-4; 9 nucleotides match TRBD1. The CDR3 has 17 residues. The J segment lost 7 bases and the V segment lost 4 bases, leaving 13 bases of the junction unmatched. Germline V gene data show CDR1 as SGHAT and CDR2 as FQNNGV. The DNA for the CDR3 is TGTGCCAGCAGCTACTCCGGGACAGGGATTCTAGGTGAAAAACTGTTTTTT. Its translation: CASSYSGTGILGEKLFF.

The rearrangement joins TRBV28 to TRBJ2-7, with 8 bases fitting TRBD2. CDR3 length: 15 amino acids. Germline CDR1 reads MDHEN; CDR2 reads SYDVKM. Losses at the gene ends were 5 bases for V and 2 bases for J; bases not matched to a gene: 8. The CDR3 coding sequence is TGTGCCAGCAGTCTGGGGCTAGCGGGCACCTACGAGCAGTACTTC. This translates into CASSLGLAGTYEQYF.

This chain joins TRBV7-9 and TRBJ2-7, with a possible D match to TRBD2 (5 bases). This CDR3 is built from 12 residues. With 2 bases removed from V and 5 bases from J, the gap between germline ends came to 7 bases. CDR1 is SEHNR, CDR2 FQNEAQ, per germline (reference sequence). CDR3 amino acids: CASSLLGDEQYF. The DNA of the CDR3 is TGTGCCAGCAGCTTACTCGGGGACGAGCAGTACTTC.

The genes are TRBV19 and TRBJ1-2; 9 bases are a match to TRBD1. Trimming at V came to 6 bases and at J to 7 bases, leaving 6 bases not matched to a gene. The CDR3 spans 13 residues. Germline V gene data show CDR1 as LNHDA and CDR2 as SQIVND (reference sequence). CDR3 sequence: CASRMGQGGGYTF. The CDR3 nucleotides read TGTGCCAGTAGAATGGGACAGGGAGGTGGCTACACCTTC. The full variable domain, rest sourced from reference TRBV19 and TRBJ1-2, is DGGITQSPKYLFRKEGQNVTLSCEQNLNHDAMYWYRQDPGQGLRLIYYSQIVNDFQKGDIAEGYSVSREKKESFPLTVTSAQKNPTAFYLCASRMGQGGGYTFGSGTRLTVV.

The table lists this clone with a few counts. The rearrangement links TRBV27 to TRBJ2-3; TRBD2 aligns across 14 bases. CDR3 length: 18 amino acids. The V segment lost 9 bases and the J segment 2 bases; nucleotides outside the gene matches: 13. Germline CDR1 MNHEY, CDR2 SMNVEV (reference sequence). The CDR3 loop reads CARRKPGLAGDNTDTQYF. CDR3 DNA sequence: TGTGCCAGAAGAAAACCGGGACTAGCGGGAGACAACACAGATACGCAGTATTTT.

This clone was found a few times. The V and J genes are TRBV7-3 and TRBJ2-3, with 11 bases lining up with TRBD2. This CDR3 has 15 amino acids. Trimming at V came to 2 bases and at J to 8 bases, leaving 6 bases not matched to a gene. Germline lookup yields CDR1 SGHTA and CDR2 FQGTGA. DNA of the CDR3: TGTGCCAGCAGCTTAGGGACTAGCGGCCTTGGTACGCAGTATTTT. It is translated as CASSLGTSGLGTQYF.

This chain links TRBV11-3 with TRBJ2-2, with TRBD1 matching 8 bases. Trimming took 7 bases from V and 1 from J; bases not matched to a gene: 8. The CDR3 is 16 residues long. Germline assignment: CDR1 SGHNT and CDR2 YENEEA. Here the CDR3 reads CASTRGGTGNTGELFF. In DNA form, the CDR3 reads TGTGCCAGCACCCGTGGGGGGACAGGGAACACCGGGGAGCTGTTTTTT.

The genes are TRBV7-9 and TRBJ1-1; D is perhaps TRBD1 (5 bases). CDR1 and CDR2 (germline): SEHNR, FQNEAQ (reference sequence). The CDR3 length is 15 residues. The germline V and J ends were trimmed by 3 bases and 4 bases, with 15 bases remaining between them. CDR3 loop: CASSFHTSGFTEAFF. DNA of the CDR3: TGTGCCAGCAGCTTCCACACGTCAGGGTTCACTGAAGCTTTCTTT.

V usage is TRBV6-1 and J usage is TRBJ2-5; tentative D call: TRBD2 (5 bases). Looked up from germline, CDR1 is MNHNS and CDR2 is SASEGT. The CDR3 is 14 amino acids. Trimming took off 4 bases at V and 5 bases at J, with 14 bases between the two ends. The CDR3 is CASSAGLAVETQYF. The CDR3 bases are TGTGCCAGCAGTGCTGGGCTAGCAGTGGAGACCCAGTACTTC.

The chain uses TRBV28 and TRBJ1-1; D ambiguous. CDR3 length equals 11 residues. Germline V gene data show CDR1 as MDHEN and CDR2 as SYDVKM. Deletions cut 6 bases from V and 4 bases from J, with 6 bases between. The CDR3 spells CASRLLTEAFF. As DNA, the CDR3 is TGTGCCAGCAGACTACTCACTGAAGCTTTCTTT.

The genes are TRBV19 and TRBJ2-1; no definite D call. Trimming left V 5 bases short and J 8 bases short, with 7 bases between. The CDR3 has 11 residues. Looked up from germline, CDR1 is LNHDA and CDR2 is SQIVND (reference sequence). CDR3 in amino acids: CASSRVYEQFF. CDR3 nucleotide sequence: TGTGCCAGTAGTCGGGTTTATGAGCAGTTCTTC.

The V and J genes are TRBV5-8 and TRBJ1-2; a possible D gene is TRBD1 (6 bases). Trimming took 0 bases from V and 6 from J, leaving 18 bases between them. The CDR3 runs to 16 residues. The germline V gene encodes CDR1 SGHTS and CDR2 YDEGEE. The DNA of the CDR3 is TGTGCCAGCAGCTTGGTATCCAGGGGACCTTTGAATGGCTACACCTTC. The encoded protein is CASSLVSRGPLNGYTF.

The chain recombines TRBV28 with TRBJ2-7; 8 bases are shared with TRBD2. CDR1 and CDR2 (germline): MDHEN, SYDVKM. The CDR3 covers 16 residues. The ends lost 3 bases at V and 1 base at J; junction bases unmatched: 8. The CDR3 region has the DNA TGTGCCAGCAGTTTCGTATCGGGGGGGAGTTCCTACGAGCAGTACTTC. It codes for CASSFVSGGSSYEQYF.

The chain joins TRBV19 to TRBJ2-2, with unresolved D. Germline CDR1 reads LNHDA; CDR2 reads SQIVND (reference sequence). V gave up 3 bases and J gave up 3 bases, with 8 bases separating them. The CDR3 contains 14 residues. CDR3 in amino acids: CASSILVYTGELFF. CDR3 in DNA: TGTGCCAGTAGTATTCTAGTCTACACCGGGGAGCTGTTTTTT.

V usage is TRBV27 and J usage is TRBJ2-7; 8 bases are a match to TRBD2. J gave up 2 bases and V 4 bases, and 4 bases lay outside the gene matches. The germline gives CDR1 MNHEY, CDR2 SMNVEV (reference sequence). The CDR3 consists of 14 residues. The CDR3 is CASSSPGLAYEQYF. The CDR3, as DNA: TGTGCCAGCAGTTCCCCGGGACTAGCCTACGAGCAGTACTTC.